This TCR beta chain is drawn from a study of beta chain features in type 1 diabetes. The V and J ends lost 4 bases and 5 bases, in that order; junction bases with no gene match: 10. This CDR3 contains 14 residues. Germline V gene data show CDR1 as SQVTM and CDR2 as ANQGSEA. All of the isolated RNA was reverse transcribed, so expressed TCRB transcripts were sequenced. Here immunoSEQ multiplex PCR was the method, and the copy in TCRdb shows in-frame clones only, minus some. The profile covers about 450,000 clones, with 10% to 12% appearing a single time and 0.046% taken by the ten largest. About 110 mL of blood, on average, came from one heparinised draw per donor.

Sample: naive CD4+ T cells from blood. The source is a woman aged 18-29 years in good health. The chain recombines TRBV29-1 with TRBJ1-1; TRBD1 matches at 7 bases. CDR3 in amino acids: CSVGWTGPGTEAFF. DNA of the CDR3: TGCAGCGTTGGCTGGACAGGACCAGGGACTGAAGCTTTCTTT.